This paragraph covers one T cell receptor beta chain sequence. Its specific antigen is unknown. The record has no base qualities; no much larger clone is one base away. The data originate from a study of shared clonotypes between healthy human individuals (dated by TCRdb to 2018 to 2020). Turning to the overall study: The cohort included three men and a couple of women between 18 and 49 years of age. For each donor, three plates each were used for CD4 naive and CD4 memory, two plates were used for CD8 naive, and one plate was used for CD8 memory. The study deeply sequenced blood TCR repertoires of several healthy adults to estimate repertoire size and the extent of clonotype sharing between individuals. To increase sequencing depth and limit assay-specific biases, TCR repertoire library preparation and sequencing were carried out by different laboratories using diverse techniques. Per donor, leukapheresis produced somewhere between about 0.85 and 10 billion PBMCs. Beyond this particular receptor, the publication reports: The genetic and exposure-history diversity represented was limited by the small number of donors. Naive subsets generally had larger estimated clonotype richness than memory subsets did. Pairwise subsampling indicated that sequencing depth was expected to affect the degree of clonotype sharing among donors. Compared with non-shared clonotypes, clonotypes shared by all four sorted-subset donors had higher generation probabilities. Rarefaction of sorted-subset datasets indicated incomplete sequencing despite the large sequencing depth. Sampling was limited to blood, and TCR repertoires in tissue likely differ from TCR repertoires in blood. Sharing across a handful of donors was observed for approximately 5% of naive CD4, around 3.5% of naive CD8, about 2.3% of memory CD4, and around 0.44% of memory CD8 clonotypes.

Healthy HIV-negative adults with no recently reported acute infections or vaccinations were included as donors. Every donor was a Caucasian adult living in Nashville, Tennessee, USA. CD4+ T cells were enriched through magnetic negative selection, after which naive cells were positively selected on CD45RA and the remaining negative fraction served as the memory subset. Blood was obtained by leukapheresis, after which PBMCs were separated by Ficoll-Histopaque density gradient centrifugation and cryopreserved in liquid nitrogen vapor phase. Analytical flow cytometry was used to check the purity and quantity of each magnetically sorted T cell population. Genomic DNA was isolated from each sorted fraction and quantified by UV absorbance on a Nanodrop 2000c. Using the deep immunoSEQ assay, multiplex PCR amplified TCR CDR3 regions from genomic DNA. Genomic DNA extracted from each cell subset was distributed evenly over all wells of several immunoSEQ 96-well plates, and each plate served as one replicate. Each replicate PCR for sorted subsets received about 210 ng genomic DNA, equal to tens of thousands of T cell genomes. Purified libraries were measured with a Qubit 3.0 fluorometer, size-checked on a Bioanalyzer 2100, and measured again with the KAPA Library Quantification kit. A separate single-read 150-cycle Illumina NextSeq 550 flow cell was used to sequence each immunoSEQ 96-well plate. As for the authors' bioinformatics: Because the immunoSEQ output included only junctional sequences and no quality scores, the filtering could not be the same as the filtering used for full-length reads. Sequences were annotated with PyIR, a Python wrapper for IgBLAST v1.9, and V/J genes and CDR3 were assigned using IMGT germline references. Reads were filtered out if the reads had weak V/J assignments (E-value above 1e-6), no CDR3, stop codons, out-of-frame junctions, or ambiguous translated residues. V3J clonotypes were defined as sequences sharing an identical inferred V gene, J gene, and CDR3 amino acid sequence. Percentage overlap between repertoires was computed as shared unique clonotypes divided by the size of the smaller repertoire. RTK rarefaction, the Chao1 estimator, and Recon v2.1 estimates of unobserved clonotypes were used to assess repertoire richness. Generation probabilities for all TCRbeta clonotypes obtained by the gDNA method from a handful of donors were computed using OLGA. In its TCRdb copy, this immuneACCESS table keeps in-frame sequences only and misses some clones. Where compared with another copy, unresolved V genes explain less than half of these, and the others have no known cause. Clonal size and the V and J genes are those of that table, whereas D and trimming came from the DNA. The sample table lists hundreds of thousands of clones, approximately 73% of them with a count of one. 1.5% to 2% of the sample rests with the top ten.

The sequence was obtained from a young woman in good health. Specimen: memory CD4+ T cells sorted from blood. The cell subset or site label of this sample denotes: CD45RA-negative fraction.

The DNA is TGTGCCAGCAGTTTAGTGGGGGCATACGAGCAGTACTTC. Its translation is CASSLVGAYEQYF. Here the chain combines TRBV28 and TRBJ2-7; TRBD1 is perhaps the D gene, given 6 matching bases. Relative to germline, V is 2 bases shorter and J is 4 bases shorter, with 9 bases between their ends. CDR1 and CDR2, looked up from the germline V gene, are MDHEN and SYDVKM. The CDR3 runs 13 residues from the cysteine to the phenylalanine. Only the CDR3 part of the read is kept: 39 bases, read in frame from the first base.